The 27 T cell receptor beta chains listed next were all sequenced from one sample in a study of cytomegalovirus exposure and HLA in healthy donors (dated by TCRdb to 2016 to 2017). Libraries were constructed by the immunoSEQ multiplex PCR assay. A mixture of 60 forward primers for TCR Vbeta segments and 13 reverse primers for TCR Jbeta segments was used in the multiplex PCR. TCRdb took over this immuneACCESS table, retaining in-frame rearrangements with V and J assigned. Such tables are incomplete; in checked studies, under half of the missing clones stem from an unresolved V gene, and the remainder is unexplained. The table for this sample shows about 120,000 clones. Roughly 3.6% of the sample comes from the top ten. Sequenced material: PBMCs. These receptor sequences come from a man younger than 40 in good health and CMV-seronegative.

The CDR3 nucleotides read TGCGCCAGCAGCTCGCGGACAGAGGGCGAGCAGTACTTC. Protein: CASSSRTEGEQYF. V and J are TRBV5-1 and TRBJ2-5, with TRBD1 as a possible D gene (6 bases). The end of the DNA is better explained by TRBJ2-7, so the J call may be wrong. This CDR3 spans 13 amino acids. Germline CDR1 and CDR2: SGHRS and YFSETQ.

The chain uses TRBV19 and TRBJ1-2, with a tentative D call TRBD1 (6 bases). The CDR3 extends over 13 amino acids. Germline-derived CDR1 and CDR2 are LNHDA and SQIVND (reference sequence). V gave up 10 bases and J gave up 5 bases, with 17 bases separating them. This chain's CDR3 is CATSAGAVYGYTF. DNA for the CDR3: TGTGCCACCTCAGCGGGGGCAGTTTATGGCTACACCTTC.

The chain recombines TRBV19 with TRBJ1-2, with D uncertain. Germline CDR1 LNHDA, CDR2 SQIVND (reference sequence). This CDR3 region has 14 residues. Trimming pared 6 bases from V and 0 bases from J, leaving 11 bases between. The CDR3 bases are TGTGCCAGTAGGCACCTGTTAGCTAACTATGGCTACACCTTC. It encodes CASRHLLANYGYTF.

This chain links TRBV12-5 with TRBJ1-1; 11 positions match TRBD1. The CDR3 extends over 13 amino acids. J was trimmed by 8 bases and V by 6 bases; bases with no gene match: 5. Germline V CDR1 and CDR2: LGHNT, FRNRAP. Written as DNA, the CDR3 is TGTGCTAGTGGGAGGGACAGGGGGTACGAAGCTTTCTTT. It translates to CASGRDRGYEAFF.

The rearrangement joins TRBV30 to TRBJ2-1; maybe TRBD1 (6 bases). Germline lookup yields CDR1 GTSNPN and CDR2 SVGIG (reference sequence). V was pared by 8 bases and J by 9 bases, with 14 bases between. This CDR3 has 11 residues. CDR3 nucleotide sequence: TGTGCCAGTACAGGGCGTAGTGAGCAGTTCTTC. Translation: CASTGRSEQFF.

V and J are TRBV4-3 and TRBJ1-2; D is possibly TRBD1 (6 bases). The V gene lost 0 bases and the J gene lost 9 bases, with 23 bases spanning the gap. The CDR3 is 17 residues long. The germline V gene has CDR1 LGHNA and CDR2 YSLEER. The CDR3 sequence: CASSQDPTPSGDNSYTF. The CDR3 DNA sequence: TGCGCCAGCAGCCAAGATCCCACCCCGTCAGGGGATAATAGCTACACCTTC.

The rearrangement uses TRBV28 and TRBJ2-7, with D possibly being TRBD2 (5 bases). The CDR3 is made up of 14 amino acids. Trimming pared 7 bases from V and 1 base from J, leaving 14 bases between. CDR1 and CDR2 (germline): MDHEN, SYDVKM. The CDR3 loop reads CASIQFGGSYEQYF. In DNA form, the CDR3 reads TGTGCCAGCATACAATTCGGCGGGTCCTACGAGCAGTACTTC.

The chain couples TRBV29-1 to TRBJ2-3, with TRBD1 matching over 11 bases. The CDR3 has 14 amino acids. Germline CDR1 is SQVTM and CDR2 is ANQGSEA. The junction had 7 bases not matched to a gene; V was cut back by 7 bases and J by 4 bases. The CDR3 here is CSGRRDRGADTQYF. The CDR3 DNA sequence: TGCAGCGGACGCCGGGACAGGGGGGCAGATACGCAGTATTTT.

The genes are TRBV7-3 and TRBJ1-6, with D perhaps TRBD1 (5 bases). Trimming shortened V by 5 bases and J by 5 bases, and 13 bases separated the two germline ends. CDR1 and CDR2 from the germline V gene are SGHTA and FQGTGA. This CDR3 region has 15 residues. The CDR3 DNA is TGTGCCAGCAGCGCGGGCAGGGAGGATAATTCACCCCTCCACTTT. Translated: CASSAGREDNSPLHF.

The chain couples TRBV6-5 to TRBJ2-1; D is possibly TRBD1 (7 bases). CDR1 is MNHEY and CDR2 is SVGAGI in the germline V gene. The V end lost 8 bases, the J end lost 12 bases, and 23 bases lay between the germline ends. CDR3 length: 14 residues. CDR3 bases: TGTGCCAGCTGGCGCCTACTACAGGGGAGGTGGCAGTTCTTC. Translating gives CASWRLLQGRWQFF.

The gene calls are TRBV7-2 and TRBJ1-2, with 9 positions matching TRBD1. The V segment lost 1 base and the J segment 8 bases; nucleotides outside the gene matches: 14. Germline V gene data show CDR1 as SGHTA and CDR2 as FQGNSA. CDR3 size: 17 residues. The CDR3 protein is CASSLDPDTGGARGYTF. Here the CDR3 DNA reads TGTGCCAGCAGCTTAGACCCTGATACAGGGGGCGCACGGGGCTACACCTTC. The complete variable domain, with remaining parts taken from reference TRBV7-2 and TRBJ1-2, reads GAGVSQSPSNKVTEKGKDVELRCDPISGHTALYWYRQSLGQGLEFLIYFQGNSAPDKSGLPSDRFSAERTGGSVSTLTIQRTQQEDSAVYLCASSLDPDTGGARGYTFGSGTRLTVV.

The rearrangement links TRBV18 to TRBJ2-7; D is possibly TRBD2 (5 bases). Germline values: CDR1 KGHSH, CDR2 LQKENI. The CDR3 runs to 15 residues. Deletions cut 3 bases from V and 3 bases from J, with 15 bases between. CDR3 nucleotide sequence: TGTGCCAGCTCACCTCCAAGTCCGGGGATCTACGAGCAGTACTTC. This translates into CASSPPSPGIYEQYF.

V is TRBV30 and J is TRBJ1-5, with D possibly TRBD1 on 5 matching bases. The CDR3 has 14 residues. The V end was cut by 5 bases, the J end by 4 bases, with 15 bases between. Germline loops: CDR1 GTSNPN, CDR2 SVGIG (reference sequence). In nucleotides, the CDR3 is TGTGCCTGGGGTACTAGCGGGGGGAATCAGCCCCAGCATTTT. Amino acids: CAWGTSGGNQPQHF.

The genes are TRBV29-1 and TRBJ2-5, with TRBD2 as a possible D gene (5 bases). The V gene's germline CDR1 is SQVTM and CDR2 ANQGSEA. This CDR3 has 12 residues. V lost 3 bases and J lost 5, with 10 bases in between. The DNA for the CDR3 is TGCAGCGTTGACGAGGGTTCGGAGACCCAGTACTTC. Encoded protein: CSVDEGSETQYF. Supplemented by reference TRBV29-1 and TRBJ2-5, the full variable domain reads SAVISQKPSRDICQRGTSLTIQCQVDSQVTMMFWYRQQPGQSLTLIATANQGSEATYESGFVIDKFPISRPNLTFSTLTVSNMSPEDSSIYLCSVDEGSETQYFGPGTRLLVL.

The chain links TRBV5-1 to TRBJ2-5, with D possibly TRBD2 on 5 matching bases. V lost 0 bases and J 2 bases, leaving 11 bases between the germline ends. The germline V gene encodes CDR1 SGHRS and CDR2 YFSETQ. The CDR3 contains 15 residues. CDR3 nucleotide sequence: TGCGCCAGCAGCTTGGCCGCGACGGGGCAAGAGACCCAGTACTTC. This codes for CASSLAATGQETQYF.

The genes are TRBV7-2 and TRBJ2-7; the D gene is possibly TRBD1 (6 bases). Germline V CDR1 and CDR2: SGHTA, FQGNSA. This CDR3 is built from 15 residues. V was trimmed by 5 bases and J by 3 bases, leaving 17 bases between them. The CDR3 DNA reads as TGTGCCAGCAGCCGACAATTGACAGGATTCTACGAGCAGTACTTC. Residues: CASSRQLTGFYEQYF.

The CDR3 protein is CASSLYWGQQETQYF. The CDR3 coding sequence is TGTGCCAGCAGCCTATACTGGGGACAGCAAGAGACCCAGTACTTC. The gene calls are TRBV5-8 and TRBJ2-5, with TRBD1 matching over 7 bases. CDR3 size: 15 residues. Germline V lookup: CDR1 SGHTS, CDR2 YDEGEE. Trimming took 4 bases from V and 2 from J; bases not matched to a gene: 8.

The chain links TRBV19 to TRBJ2-3, with D possibly matching TRBD2 (5 bases). The V gene lost 5 bases and the J gene lost 8 bases, with 11 bases spanning the gap. The CDR3 sequence is 12 residues long. Germline V CDR1 and CDR2: LNHDA, SQIVND (reference sequence). CDR3 loop: CASSPSRGTQYF. CDR3 coding DNA: TGTGCCAGTAGTCCCTCTCGGGGTACGCAGTATTTT.

This chain uses TRBV10-1 with TRBJ2-7, with D perhaps matching TRBD2 (6 bases). The CDR3 totals 12 residues. Germline values: CDR1 WNHNN, CDR2 SYGVQD (reference sequence). Trimming pared 9 bases from V and 0 bases from J, leaving 9 bases between. CDR3 nucleotides: TGCGCCAGTCCCGGGGGCTCCTACGAGCAGTACTTC. It codes for CASPGGSYEQYF.

The chain joins TRBV7-6 to TRBJ2-3, with TRBD2 matching 7 bases. V shed 5 bases and J 6 bases; nucleotides not matched to a gene: 5. There are 13 residues in the CDR3. The V gene's germline CDR1 is SGHVS and CDR2 FNYEAQ. CDR3 DNA sequence: TGTGCCAGCAGCCTGGGACTACGGGATACGCAGTATTTT. Translation: CASSLGLRDTQYF. The full variable domain, rest sourced from reference TRBV7-6 and TRBJ2-3, is GAGVSQSPRYKVTKRGQDVALRCDPISGHVSLYWYRQALGQGPEFLTYFNYEAQQDKSGLPNDRFSAERPEGSISTLTIQRTEQRDSAMYRCASSLGLRDTQYFGPGTRLTVL.

CDR3 loop: CASSFSRDTPQYF. The CDR3, as DNA: TGTGCCAGCAGTTTTTCTAGGGACACGCCGCAGTATTTT. The chain uses TRBV28 and TRBJ2-3; tentative D call: TRBD1 (6 bases). The CDR3 extends over 13 amino acids. Trimming cost V 3 bases and J 10 bases, with 14 bases left between them. Germline-derived CDR1 and CDR2 are MDHEN and SYDVKM.

V gene TRBV5-3 combines with J gene TRBJ1-5; D unresolved. TRBV5-3 is classed as an ORF, of uncertain function. The CDR3 runs 15 residues. The ends were cut back, 8 bases at V and 3 bases at J, with 18 bases in the middle. Written as DNA, the CDR3 is TGTGCCAGGAGAGGTGGAAATAGTACCAATCAGCCCCAGCATTTT. Its protein product is CARRGGNSTNQPQHF.

The chain uses TRBV5-4 and TRBJ2-7, with D perhaps matching TRBD1 (6 bases). Trimming removed 2 bases at V and 6 bases at J, with 12 bases between. The CDR3 spans 13 residues. Germline CDR1 is SGHNT and CDR2 is YYREEE (reference sequence). The CDR3 reads CASSFVQGGEQYF. The CDR3 DNA reads TGTGCCAGCAGCTTTGTACAGGGCGGCGAGCAGTACTTC. The complete variable domain, with remaining parts taken from reference TRBV5-4 and TRBJ2-7, reads ETGVTQSPTHLIKTRGQQVTLRCSSQSGHNTVSWYQQALGQGPQFIFQYYREEENGRGNFPPRFSGLQFPNYSSELNVNALELDDSALYLCASSFVQGGEQYFGPGTRLTVT.

The J gene is TRBJ2-7, the V gene TRBV9; a possible D gene is TRBD1 (8 bases). CDR3 length equals 15 residues. Trimming removed 2 bases from V and 3 bases from J, with 15 bases in between. CDR1 and CDR2 from the germline V gene are SGDLS and YYNGEE. The CDR3 DNA is TGTGCCAGCAGCGTTGGGGGGGACAGGCTCTACGAGCAGTACTTC. It specifies CASSVGGDRLYEQYF. The complete variable domain, with remaining parts taken from reference TRBV9 and TRBJ2-7, reads DSGVTQTPKHLITATGQRVTLRCSPRSGDLSVYWYQQSLDQGLQFLIQYYNGEERAKGNILERFSAQQFPDLHSELNLSSLELGDSALYFCASSVGGDRLYEQYFGPGTRLTVT.

The CDR3: CASSPLGDTGELFF. The CDR3 DNA reads as TGTGCCAGCAGCCCATTAGGAGACACCGGGGAGCTGTTTTTT. The chain links TRBV7-9 to TRBJ2-2; D unclear. Germline V gene sequence: CDR1 SEHNR, CDR2 FQNEAQ (reference sequence). The CDR3 consists of 14 residues. V was clipped by 5 bases and J by 3 bases, with 10 bases between them.

The chain joins TRBV5-8 to TRBJ2-5; D may be TRBD1 (5 bases). The germline V gene encodes CDR1 SGHTS and CDR2 YDEGEE. This CDR3 is 13 amino acids long. Trimming stripped 4 bases from V and 1 base from J, with 8 bases between. The CDR3 loop is CASSLGVQETQYF. Written as DNA, the CDR3 is TGTGCCAGCAGCCTAGGGGTCCAAGAGACCCAGTACTTC.

CDR3 sequence reads: CASSPRQGTYNSPLHF. CDR3 DNA sequence: TGTGCCAGCAGCCCTCGACAGGGTACCTATAATTCACCCCTCCACTTT. The chain combines TRBV5-4 with TRBJ1-6, with TRBD1 matching over 7 bases. V gave up 4 bases and J gave up 2 bases; unmatched junction bases: 6. CDR1 and CDR2 (germline): SGHNT, YYREEE (reference sequence). CDR3 length: 16 residues. Filled out from reference TRBV5-4 and TRBJ1-6, the complete variable domain reads ETGVTQSPTHLIKTRGQQVTLRCSSQSGHNTVSWYQQALGQGPQFIFQYYREEENGRGNFPPRFSGLQFPNYSSELNVNALELDDSALYLCASSPRQGTYNSPLHFGNGTRLTVT.